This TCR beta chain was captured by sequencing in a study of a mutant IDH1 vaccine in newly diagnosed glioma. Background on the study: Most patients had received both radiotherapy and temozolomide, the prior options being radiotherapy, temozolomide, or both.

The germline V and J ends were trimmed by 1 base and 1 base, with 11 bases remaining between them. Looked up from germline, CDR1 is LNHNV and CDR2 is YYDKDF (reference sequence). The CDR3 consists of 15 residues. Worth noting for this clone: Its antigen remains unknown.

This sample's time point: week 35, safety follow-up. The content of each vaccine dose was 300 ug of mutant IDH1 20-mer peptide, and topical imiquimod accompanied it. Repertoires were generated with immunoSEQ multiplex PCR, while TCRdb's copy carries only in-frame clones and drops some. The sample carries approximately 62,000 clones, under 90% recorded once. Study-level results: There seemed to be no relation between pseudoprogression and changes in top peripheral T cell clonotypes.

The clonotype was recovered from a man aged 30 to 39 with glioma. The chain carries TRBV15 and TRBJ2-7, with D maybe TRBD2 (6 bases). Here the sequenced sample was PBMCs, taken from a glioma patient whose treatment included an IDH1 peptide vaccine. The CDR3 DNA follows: TGTGCCACCAGCAGAGCCAGGGACTCATCCTACGAGCAGTACTTC. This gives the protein CATSRARDSSYEQYF.